The sample holds one count of the clone carrying this T cell receptor (beta chain). Antigen specificity is unknown. The data stem from a study of T-cell memory formation after mild COVID-19. Study information: Largely, TCR clusters stayed within a single donor. Study-level points and caveats: A subset of responding clones appeared in pre-infection memory, suggesting cross-reactive memory joined. The authors did not confirm SARS-CoV-2 specificity of second-wave clones peaking day 37. Clones which contracted sat mainly in CM and EM if CD4+, and in EMRA if CD8+.

The germline V and J ends were trimmed by 2 bases and 6 bases, with 11 bases remaining between them. This CDR3 spans 14 amino acids. Germline CDR1 reads MNHEY; CDR2 reads SMNVEV (reference sequence). MiXCR, applied by TCRdb to the 5' RACE reads, yields one record per CDR3 protein. Counted here are roughly 160,000 distinct CDR3 sequences, 10% to 15% occurring once; the ten biggest clones make up 2.5% to 4%. This chain links TRBV27 with TRBJ1-5; no reliable D call. The specimen sequenced was PBMCs or a T cell subset sorted from them (not recorded which). This receptor was taken from a man aged 18 to 30 who had mild COVID-19 (a few samples of this study predate the infection). Cell type and time point are not known. CDR3 sequence reads: CASSLRQFGQPQHF. In DNA, the CDR3 is TGTGCCAGCAGTTTACGACAATTTGGTCAGCCCCAGCATTTT.